Below, 2 T cell receptor beta chains from the same sample are listed, as sequenced in a study of OX40 agonist ivuxolimab in advanced cancers. Produced via immunoSEQ multiplex PCR; TCRdb's table is partial and in-frame only. The repertoire has around 80,000 clones, around 84% of them found once; the top ten carry over 5%. Source: CD4+ or CD8+ T cells sorted from blood, taken in a trial of the OX40 agonist ivuxolimab. The receptor set was obtained from an adult with an advanced solid tumor such as melanoma, head and neck, liver or kidney cancer.

This chain connects TRBV27 to TRBJ2-2, with D possibly being TRBD1 (5 bases). The CDR3 has 12 amino acids. Trimming took off 3 bases at V and 6 bases at J, with 5 bases between the two ends. In germline, CDR1 is MNHEY, CDR2 SMNVEV (reference sequence). CDR3 nucleotides: TGTGCCAGCAGTTTGGGGCCCGGGGAGCTGTTTTTT. Translating gives CASSLGPGELFF.

This CDR3 is CASGSGLDAVQETQYF. CDR3 DNA: TGTGCCAGCGGGTCGGGACTAGACGCGGTTCAAGAGACCCAGTACTTC. The gene calls are TRBV2 and TRBJ2-5; 8 positions agree with TRBD2. Germline-derived CDR1 and CDR2 are SNHLY and FYNNEI. Trimming at V came to 8 bases and at J to 2 bases, leaving 13 bases not matched to a gene. This CDR3 has 16 amino acids.